These T cell receptor beta chains were read from a single sample in a study of early stage breast cancer tumors. Assay: immunoSEQ multiplex PCR; the TCRdb copy retains only in-frame clones and omits some. The data hold around 30,000 clones, with almost 75% observed a single time. Source material: breast tumor tissue. These receptors came from a person aged 30 to 39 with breast cancer. Each CDR3 is given with its conserved first and last residue. Fields, in order: clone size, J gene, V gene, D gene, CDR3 DNA, CDR3 protein. A D gene is named only where the DNA matches it firmly. Only some rows state a clone size, as once, few, many or a class for expanded clones.

-,TRBJ2-5,TRBV4-3,TRBD2,TGCGCCAGCAGCCGGGGGACTAGACAAGAGACCCAGTACTTC,CASSRGTRQETQYF
few,TRBJ2-7,TRBV18,-,TGTGCCAGCTCACCGGGAATCGGACTTGCTCCCCTGTACGAGCAGTACTTC,CASSPGIGLAPLYEQYF
-,TRBJ2-5,TRBV30,-,TGTGCCTGGAGTGTAGGTCTGCAAGAGACCCAGTACTTC,CAWSVGLQETQYF
medium-sized,TRBJ1-5,TRBV7-9,TRBD1,TGTGCCAGCAGCCGACAGGGTAACAATCAGCCCCAGCATTTT,CASSRQGNNQPQHF
-,TRBJ2-1,TRBV27,-,TGTGCCAGCAGTCGCCGGACAGTCAACAATGAGCAGTTCTTC,CASSRRTVNNEQFF
-,TRBJ2-7,TRBV4-1,-,TGCGCCAGCAGCCAAGATCCGGGACGGGTGAGCTCCTACGAGCAGTACTTC,CASSQDPGRVSSYEQYF
-,TRBJ1-1,TRBV19,-,TGTGCCAGTCTCCAGGGAGGGAACACTGAAGCTTTCTTT,CASLQGGNTEAFF
-,TRBJ2-5,TRBV5-6,-,TGTGCCAGCAGCCTTACCGGGGTTGAGACCCAGTACTTC,CASSLTGVETQYF
-,TRBJ2-3,TRBV4-1,-,TGCGCCAGCAGCCAACCGGGAGCTAGGTACACAGATACGCAGTATTTT,CASSQPGARYTDTQYF
-,TRBJ2-5,TRBV7-6,TRBD2,TGTGCCAGCACCGCGTCATTACTAGCGGGAGGGGGTGAGACCCAGTACTTC,CASTASLLAGGGETQYF
few,TRBJ1-3,TRBV30,-,TGTGCCTGGAGTAGGGGGTACTCTGGAAACACCATATATTTT,CAWSRGYSGNTIYF
-,TRBJ1-4,TRBV11-2,TRBD1,TGTGCCAGCAGCTTAGGGGACAGGGCTAATGAAAAACTGTTTTTT,CASSLGDRANEKLFF
-,TRBJ2-1,TRBV7-2,TRBD2,TGTGCCAGCAGCTACGGACTAGGACGCTCCTACAATGAGCAGTTCTTC,CASSYGLGRSYNEQFF
-,TRBJ2-5,TRBV13,TRBD1,TGTGCCAGCAGCTCCGGGACAGGGAGAGGAGAGACCCAGTACTTC,CASSSGTGRGETQYF
few,TRBJ1-4,TRBV19,TRBD1,TGTGCCAGTAGCCCTCCCGGGACAGAGCGTGAAAAACTGTTTTTT,CASSPPGTEREKLFF
few,TRBJ1-5,TRBV6-1,-,TGTGCCAGCAGTGAAATCAGACTCAGTTTGAGGCCCCAGCATTTT,CASSEIRLSLRPQHF
few,TRBJ2-5,TRBV2,TRBD2,TGTGCCAGCAGTCTAAACAATCCGGGACTACTTGGCCAGTACTTC,CASSLNNPGLLGQYF
few,TRBJ1-2,TRBV5-1,-,TGCGCCAGCAGCTTACAGGCGGGTGATAACTATGGCTACACCTTC,CASSLQAGDNYGYTF
once,TRBJ2-7,TRBV2,-,TGTGCCAGCAGTGAGGTTCTCCTGGACGAGCAGTACTTC,CASSEVLLDEQYF
-,TRBJ1-2,TRBV27,TRBD1,TGTGCCAGCAGTACGCCGGGACAGGGGACCGGCTACACCTTC,CASSTPGQGTGYTF
-,TRBJ2-7,TRBV5-6,TRBD2,TGTGCCAGCAGGTCATTTCGTGCGGGAGGAAATTCCTACGAGCAGTACTTC,CASRSFRAGGNSYEQYF
-,TRBJ2-1,TRBV7-2,-,TGTGCCAGCAGCTTAGCCCCCAGCCTAGCAGAGGAGCAGTTCTTC,CASSLAPSLAEEQFF
-,TRBJ1-2,TRBV4-3,-,TGCGCCAGCAGCCGCGACGACAGAACAAACTATGGCTACACCTTC,CASSRDDRTNYGYTF
-,TRBJ2-3,TRBV5-4,-,TGTGCCACCACCCCCGGAGGAACAGATACGCAGTATTTT,CATTPGGTDTQYF
-,TRBJ1-1,TRBV19,-,TGTGCCAGTAGTATAAGTAAGAAGGGCCTGAACACTGAAGCTTTCTTT,CASSISKKGLNTEAFF
-,TRBJ1-4,TRBV6-5,-,TGTGCCAGCAGCGCTAATGAAAAACTGTTTTTT,CASSANEKLFF
-,TRBJ2-1,TRBV2,-,TGTGCCAGCAGTGCCCATGTCGCGAGAACGAATGAGCAGTTCTTC,CASSAHVARTNEQFF
-,TRBJ1-2,TRBV27,-,TGTGCCAGCAGTTTATTGGCAGGAGGGACCTATGGCTACACCTTC,CASSLLAGGTYGYTF
few,TRBJ2-2,TRBV5-4,TRBD1,TGTGCCAGGAACAGGGGAGTGAACACCGGGGAGCTGTTTTTT,CARNRGVNTGELFF
-,TRBJ2-7,TRBV5-4,-,TGTGCCAGCAGCAGACAAACCGGGGGATCGAACGAGCAGTACTTC,CASSRQTGGSNEQYF
few,TRBJ2-7,TRBV9,-,TGTGCCAGCAGCGTAAACCCTACCTACGAGCAGTACTTC,CASSVNPTYEQYF
-,TRBJ2-2,TRBV29-1,-,TGCAGCGTTGACAGGGGTGGGACCGGGGAGCTGTTTTTT,CSVDRGGTGELFF
-,TRBJ2-7,TRBV5-4,TRBD1,TGTGCCAGCAGCGCCGACAGGGTTTCCTACGAGCAGTACTTC,CASSADRVSYEQYF
-,TRBJ2-3,TRBV29-1,-,TGCAGCGTTGAAAGGCTAGGAACTAGCACAGATACGCAGTATTTT,CSVERLGTSTDTQYF
-,TRBJ2-5,TRBV27,TRBD2,TGTGCCAGCAGTCTCATCCGCGGGAGTTCGCGAGAGACCCAGTACTTC,CASSLIRGSSRETQYF
-,TRBJ1-5,TRBV7-2,-,TGTGCCAGCAGCTTAGAAATTGGGCCCCATCAGCCCCAGCATTTT,CASSLEIGPHQPQHF
-,TRBJ2-3,TRBV6-5,TRBD2,TGTGCCAGCAGTTTGGGGAGCGGGGGGAGGACAGATACGCAGTATTTT,CASSLGSGGRTDTQYF
-,TRBJ1-1,TRBV9,TRBD1,TGTGCCAGCAGCGTATCGTCAGGGGGGGGTGAAGCTTTCTTT,CASSVSSGGGEAFF
-,TRBJ1-2,TRBV6-7,-,TGTGCCAGCAGTCCGCTTCCGGGACACCATCTTAACTATGGCTACACCTTC,CASSPLPGHHLNYGYTF
-,TRBJ1-6,TRBV5-4,-,TGTGCCAGCAGGTACGAGACCTATAATTCACCCCTCCACTTT,CASRYETYNSPLHF
-,TRBJ2-2,TRBV7-9,TRBD2,TGTGCCAGCAGACCCGGACTAGCCGGGGAGCTGTTTTTT,CASRPGLAGELFF
-,TRBJ2-7,TRBV14,-,TGTGCCAGCAGCCAATCCCCCGGGGGGCTCCAGTACTTC,CASSQSPGGLQYF
-,TRBJ2-7,TRBV6-5,TRBD2,TGTGCCAGCAGGCAGCCTAGCGGCTACGAGCAGTACTTC,CASRQPSGYEQYF
-,TRBJ2-2,TRBV9,TRBD2,TGTGCCAGCACTAGGGGGACTAGCAACACCGGGGAGCTGTTTTTT,CASTRGTSNTGELFF
medium-sized,TRBJ1-2,TRBV7-6,TRBD1,TGTGCCAGCAGCTTAAGCCCCGGGTCGGGCCGGGACAGGGGTACTAGTGGCTACACCTTC,CASSLSPGSGRDRGTSGYTF
-,TRBJ1-1,TRBV10-1,TRBD1,TGCGCCAGCAGTGAGTCGGGACAGGGGAACACTGAAGCTTTCTTT,CASSESGQGNTEAFF
-,TRBJ1-2,TRBV30,-,TGTGCCTGGAAAAGGTACGGGAGTTATGGCTACACCTTC,CAWKRYGSYGYTF
-,TRBJ2-1,TRBV30,TRBD2,TGTGCCTGGAGTAAGAGCGGGAGGTCCCATGAGCAGTTCTTC,CAWSKSGRSHEQFF
-,TRBJ1-3,TRBV6-5,-,TGTGCCAGCAGACCCCGACCCCTCTCTGGAAACACCATATATTTT,CASRPRPLSGNTIYF
-,TRBJ2-6,TRBV7-7,-,TGTGCCAGCAGCCAACCGACGAGCGGGTCTGGGGCCAACGTCCTGACTTTC,CASSQPTSGSGANVLTF
-,TRBJ2-2,TRBV2,TRBD2,TGTGCCAGCAGTGAGATTAGCGGGAGTGGCACCGGGGAGCTGTTTTTT,CASSEISGSGTGELFF
-,TRBJ2-5,TRBV11-3,TRBD2,TGTGCCAGCAGCTCCCCCGGGGGGAAGGTGACCCAGTACTTC,CASSSPGGKVTQYF
-,TRBJ1-2,TRBV7-8,-,TGTGCCAGCAGCTTTCCTGGCCATGGCTACACCTTC,CASSFPGHGYTF
-,TRBJ1-2,TRBV11-2,-,TGTGCCAGCAGCTTAGCGGTCAGCCTCAACTATGGCTACACCTTC,CASSLAVSLNYGYTF
-,TRBJ1-4,TRBV7-2,-,TGTGCCAGCAGCCCAAACGGGATTACTAATGAAAAACTGTTTTTT,CASSPNGITNEKLFF